This T cell receptor beta chain was obtained from a study of blood T cell repertoires in COVID-19. Sequenced by immunoSEQ multiplex PCR; TCRdb stores in-frame clones only, minus some. The table lists about 68,000 clones, roughly nine tenths of them singletons. This CDR3 is 11 amino acids long. Between the trimmed V and J ends, which lost 5 bases and 5 bases, there was a span of 7 bases. The germline gives CDR1 LGHDT, CDR2 YNNKEL (reference sequence). This receptor was obtained from a man aged 50-59 years with active COVID-19. The gene calls are TRBV3-1 (or the pseudogene TRBV3-2) and TRBJ2-7; D call uncertain. The specimen sequenced was peripheral blood. CDR3 DNA sequence: TGTGCCAGCAGCTACTATAACGAGCAGTACTTC. Translation gives CASSYYNEQYF.